The source of this T cell receptor beta chain is a study of blood T cell repertoires in COVID-19. Overall study context: Collection of acute and convalescent COVID-19 samples took place in the United States, Italy and Spain. Sources were T cells, B-cell-depleted T cells, or PBMCs; the material itself was cDNA or gDNA.

This CDR3 has 17 residues. Germline CDR1 is SEHNR and CDR2 is FQNEAQ (reference sequence). Trimming at V came to 5 bases and at J to 5 bases, leaving 16 bases not matched to a gene. As originally analysed: Amplification from reference gene primers served as the basis for estimated nucleated cell counts. The assay was immunoSEQ multiplex PCR, and TCRdb's table has in-frame clones only and misses some. The V and J calls and clone size are taken from that table; D and trimming were inferred from the DNA. The table lists 150,000 to 200,000 clones, around 85% of them singletons, with 7.5% to 10% in the top ten.

The TCR originated in an elderly woman with acute or convalescent COVID-19. The sequenced material came from peripheral blood. The rearrangement links TRBV7-9 to TRBJ2-5, with 8 positions matching TRBD2. CDR3 sequence reads: CASSRMGGLGMVETQYF. The CDR3 nucleotides are TGTGCCAGCAGCCGTATGGGGGGACTAGGTATGGTGGAGACCCAGTACTTC.